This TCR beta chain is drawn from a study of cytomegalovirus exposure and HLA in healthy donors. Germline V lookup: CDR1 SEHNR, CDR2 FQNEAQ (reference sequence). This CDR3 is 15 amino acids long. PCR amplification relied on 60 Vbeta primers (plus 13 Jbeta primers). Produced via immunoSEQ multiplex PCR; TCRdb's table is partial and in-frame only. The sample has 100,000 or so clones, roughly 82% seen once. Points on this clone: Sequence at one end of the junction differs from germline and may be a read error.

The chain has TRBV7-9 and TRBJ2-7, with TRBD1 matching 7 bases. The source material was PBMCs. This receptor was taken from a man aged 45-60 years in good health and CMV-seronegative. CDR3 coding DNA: TGTTCCAGCAGACATACAGGGGAAGGGTCCTACGAGCAGTACTTC. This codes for CSSRHTGEGSYEQYF. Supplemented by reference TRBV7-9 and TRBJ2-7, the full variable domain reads DTGVSQNPRHKITKRGQNVTFRCDPISEHNRLYWYRQTLGQGPEFLTYFQNEAQLEKSRLLSDRFSAERPKGSFSTLEIQRTEQGDSAMYLCSSRHTGEGSYEQYFGPGTRLTVT.